This T cell receptor beta chain was retrieved from a study of radiation and T cells in renal cell carcinoma. Study summary: Nephrectomy followed 15 Gy stereotactic body radiation by 4 weeks. Overall study findings and caveats: Top tumor clonotypes rose in blood 2 weeks post-radiation, then contracted. Pretreatment tumor biopsies were lacking, so baseline clonotypes are unknown.

Libraries were prepared by immunoSEQ multiplex PCR; TCRdb keeps only in-frame clonotypes and omits some of them. Counted here are around 140,000 clones, about 87% occurring once; the ten biggest clones make up roughly 4%. Trimming removed 0 bases from V and 0 bases from J, with 9 bases in between. The CDR3 is 15 amino acids. Germline V CDR1 and CDR2: SGHNT, YENEEA. The time point: baseline pretreatment blood. Treatment indicated: 15 Gy SBRT to primary tumor, nephrectomy 4 weeks later. Serial blood draws occurred at baseline and 2 and 4 weeks post-SBRT. Note on this clone: The antigen is not known.

The sequence derives from a woman in her 70s with renal cell carcinoma. The V and J genes are TRBV11-3 and TRBJ2-7; D call uncertain. This specimen was blood, taken from a patient whose treatment included radiotherapy and nephrectomy. Written as DNA, the CDR3 is TGTGCCAGCAGCTTAGAAGGTGAATCCTCCTACGAGCAGTACTTC. Residues: CASSLEGESSYEQYF.